These T cell receptor beta chains were read from a single sample in a study of cytomegalovirus exposure and HLA in healthy donors. TCRdb keeps only in-frame clones here, not all; method: immunoSEQ multiplex PCR. The sample holds about 130,000 clones, 75% to 90% seen once. Source material: PBMCs. Receptor source: a middle-aged woman in good health and CMV-seropositive. Each CDR3 is given with its conserved first and last residue. The order of the fields is clone size, CDR3 length, V gene, J gene, D gene, CDR3 DNA, CDR3 protein. A D gene is named only where the DNA matches it firmly. Only some rows state a clone size, as once, few, many or a class for expanded clones.

size: NA; length: 14; V: TRBV6-5; J: TRBJ2-7; D: TRBD1; DNA: TGTGCCAGCAGTTACTCCAGGGGGCACTACGAGCAGTACTTC; CDR3: CASSYSRGHYEQYF
size: NA; length: 15; V: TRBV6-5; J: TRBJ2-7; D: NA; DNA: TGTGCCAGCAGACTAGTGAATGCAGGCACCTACGAGCAGTACTTC; CDR3: CASRLVNAGTYEQYF
size: NA; length: 19; V: TRBV5-4; J: TRBJ2-2; D: TRBD2; DNA: TGTGCCAGCAGCGGACTAGCGGGAGCTGGAAAGGGTGTCACCGGGGAGCTGTTTTTT; CDR3: CASSGLAGAGKGVTGELFF
size: NA; length: 14; V: TRBV7-9; J: TRBJ2-3; D: TRBD2; DNA: TGTGCCAGCAGCTTATCTAGCGGGCCAGATACGCAGTATTTT; CDR3: CASSLSSGPDTQYF
size: few; length: 17; V: TRBV27; J: TRBJ1-2; D: TRBD1; DNA: TGTGCCAGCAGTACCCAAGGGGGACAGGGATTTAACTATGGCTACACCTTC; CDR3: CASSTQGGQGFNYGYTF
size: NA; length: 12; V: TRBV5-4; J: TRBJ2-1; D: NA; DNA: TGTGCCAGCAGCTCCGATACAGGGGAGCAGTTCTTC; CDR3: CASSSDTGEQFF
size: NA; length: 17; V: TRBV9; J: TRBJ2-7; D: TRBD2; DNA: TGTGCCAGCAGCGTAGTTCCCGGACTAGCTATATCCTACGAGCAGTACTTC; CDR3: CASSVVPGLAISYEQYF
size: NA; length: 15; V: TRBV5-8; J: TRBJ2-1; D: TRBD2; DNA: TGTGCCAGCAGCACAGGGACTAGCGGTAACAATGAGCAGTTCTTC; CDR3: CASSTGTSGNNEQFF
size: once; length: 15; V: TRBV6-5; J: TRBJ2-7; D: TRBD2; DNA: TGTGCCAGCAGTGGGGGTAGCGGGCCAGTCTACGAGCAGTACTTC; CDR3: CASSGGSGPVYEQYF
size: few; length: 16; V: TRBV11-2; J: TRBJ1-3; D: TRBD1; DNA: TGTGCCAGCAGCTTAGGGTCAGGGGGAGTCGGAAACACCATATATTTT; CDR3: CASSLGSGGVGNTIYF
size: few; length: 13; V: TRBV7-8; J: TRBJ1-1; D: NA; DNA: TGTGCCAGCAGCTTAGACACGAACACTGAAGCTTTCTTT; CDR3: CASSLDTNTEAFF
size: NA; length: 13; V: TRBV29-1; J: TRBJ2-7; D: NA; DNA: TGCAGCGCCTCTGGTGGACAAGCCTACGAGCAGTACTTC; CDR3: CSASGGQAYEQYF
size: NA; length: 15; V: TRBV9; J: TRBJ1-5; D: NA; DNA: TGTGCCAGCAGCGTAGGGGACACTAACAATCAGCCCCAGCATTTT; CDR3: CASSVGDTNNQPQHF
size: NA; length: 14; V: TRBV5-1; J: TRBJ2-7; D: TRBD1; DNA: TGCGCCACCAGTGCCGGGACAGGGGTCGGCGAGCAGTACTTC; CDR3: CATSAGTGVGEQYF
size: NA; length: 17; V: TRBV30; J: TRBJ2-7; D: TRBD1; DNA: TGTGCCTGGACCACCCGGGACAGGGGGAAGACTGCCTACGAGCAGTACTTC; CDR3: CAWTTRDRGKTAYEQYF
size: NA; length: 15; V: TRBV7-9; J: TRBJ2-7; D: NA; DNA: TGTGCCAGCAGCCTCCTGACGGGAGTCCGCGACGAGCAGTACTTC; CDR3: CASSLLTGVRDEQYF
size: few; length: 15; V: TRBV7-2; J: TRBJ2-1; D: TRBD1; DNA: TGTGCCAGCAGCTTAGGGACAGGGAGCTACAATGAGCAGTTCTTC; CDR3: CASSLGTGSYNEQFF
size: NA; length: 13; V: TRBV19; J: TRBJ1-1; D: NA; DNA: TGTGCCAGTAGTATAAAGGTGCGAGGAGAAGCTTTCTTT; CDR3: CASSIKVRGEAFF
size: NA; length: 15; V: TRBV10-3; J: TRBJ2-7; D: TRBD1; DNA: TGTGCCATCAAGCCGGGACAGGGAAATACCTACGAGCAGTACTTC; CDR3: CAIKPGQGNTYEQYF
size: NA; length: 15; V: TRBV7-9; J: TRBJ1-2; D: NA; DNA: TGTGCCAGCAGCTTAGCGGACTGGATGAACTATGGCTACACCTTC; CDR3: CASSLADWMNYGYTF
size: once; length: 17; V: TRBV5-6; J: TRBJ1-6; D: NA; DNA: TGTGCCAGCAGCTTGGCCCGGGTCGGGGGGGTAAATTCACCCCTCCACTTT; CDR3: CASSLARVGGVNSPLHF
size: once; length: 15; V: TRBV6-1; J: TRBJ1-2; D: TRBD1; DNA: TGTGCCAGCAGTGAATACGGGACAGGGGGCTATGGCTACACCTTC; CDR3: CASSEYGTGGYGYTF
size: NA; length: 15; V: TRBV5-1; J: TRBJ2-7; D: TRBD2; DNA: TGCGCCAGCAGCTTATATCCAGCGGGAGACTACGAGCAGTACTTC; CDR3: CASSLYPAGDYEQYF
size: NA; length: 15; V: TRBV19; J: TRBJ2-2; D: TRBD2; DNA: TGTGCCAGTAGTATGGGACTAGCGAACACCGGGGAGCTGTTTTTT; CDR3: CASSMGLANTGELFF
size: NA; length: 20; V: TRBV30; J: TRBJ2-1; D: TRBD2; DNA: TGTGCCTGGAGTTTGCCTCTTCTAGCGGGGGGCGAACCCCTCGGGAATGAGCAGTTCTTC; CDR3: CAWSLPLLAGGEPLGNEQFF
size: NA; length: 15; V: TRBV6-6; J: TRBJ2-1; D: NA; DNA: TGTGCCAGCAGCAACCGACTAGACTCTGGCTATGAGCAGTTCTTC; CDR3: CASSNRLDSGYEQFF
size: NA; length: 13; V: TRBV27; J: TRBJ1-2; D: TRBD1; DNA: TGTGCCAGCGCCGGGACAGGGCTTTATGGCTACACCTTC; CDR3: CASAGTGLYGYTF
size: NA; length: 14; V: TRBV6-1; J: TRBJ1-5; D: TRBD1; DNA: TGTGCCAGCAGTGAACGACAGGGAGAACAGCCCCAGCATTTT; CDR3: CASSERQGEQPQHF
size: NA; length: 17; V: TRBV5-4; J: TRBJ2-7; D: TRBD2; DNA: TGTGCCAGCAGCTCAAGACTAGCGCCCAGGAGCTCCTACGAGCAGTACTTC; CDR3: CASSSRLAPRSSYEQYF
size: NA; length: 17; V: TRBV10-3; J: TRBJ2-1; D: TRBD1; DNA: TGTGCCATCAGTGAGTCTAGGGGACAGGGGGCGCGGAATGAGCAGTTCTTC; CDR3: CAISESRGQGARNEQFF
size: NA; length: 15; V: TRBV15; J: TRBJ2-3; D: TRBD1; DNA: TGTGCCACCAGTGAAAAGACAGGGGGTGTGGATACGCAGTATTTT; CDR3: CATSEKTGGVDTQYF